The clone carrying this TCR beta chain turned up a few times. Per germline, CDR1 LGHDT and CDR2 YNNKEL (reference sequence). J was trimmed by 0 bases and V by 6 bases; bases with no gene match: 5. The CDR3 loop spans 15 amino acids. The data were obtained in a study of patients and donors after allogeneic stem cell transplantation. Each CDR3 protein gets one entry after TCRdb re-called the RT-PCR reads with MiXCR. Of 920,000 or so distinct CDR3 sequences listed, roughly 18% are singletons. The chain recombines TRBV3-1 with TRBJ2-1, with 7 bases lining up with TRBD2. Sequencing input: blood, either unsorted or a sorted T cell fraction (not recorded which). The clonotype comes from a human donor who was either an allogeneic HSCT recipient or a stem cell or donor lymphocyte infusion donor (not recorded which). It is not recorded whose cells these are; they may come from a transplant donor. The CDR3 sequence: CASRRTSVSYNEQFF. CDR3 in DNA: TGTGCCAGCAGACGTACTAGCGTCTCCTACAATGAGCAGTTCTTC.